The 28 T cell receptor beta chains reported below all come from one sample, sequenced in a study of vaccination effects on CD4 cells after COVID-19. The antigens these receptors bind are not known. Under the ViraFEST assay, PBMC were stimulated with viral peptide pools so that antigen-specific CD4+ T cells expanded. Sequencing was performed afterwards. After less than 11 days in culture, the CD4+ T cells were isolated. People in the vaccine group had not been infected with SARS-CoV-2 before, and their nucleocapsid antibodies were negative. Sequencing used immunoSEQ multiplex PCR; TCRdb keeps in-frame clones, though not all of them. Counted here are tens of thousands of clones, around three quarters occurring once; the ten biggest clones make up over 3.5%. Source: CD4+ T cells from PBMCs cultured with HCoV-OC43 spike peptides, taken before COVID-19 vaccination. Subset given: HCoV-OC43 spike overlapping peptide pool stimulation. The receptors here all came from a human donor who received a COVID-19 vaccine.

CDR3 sequence: CAISEPGTPVGNTGELFF. The CDR3 region has the DNA TGTGCCATCAGTGAGCCCGGGACACCAGTAGGGAACACCGGGGAGCTGTTTTTT. The rearrangement joins TRBV10-3 to TRBJ2-2; D may be TRBD1 (6 bases). From germline, CDR1 is ENHRY and CDR2 SYGVKD. This CDR3 has 18 residues. The V and J ends lost 2 bases and 1 base respectively, with 17 bases between them.

This chain joins TRBV5-1 and TRBJ2-2; 7 bases fit TRBD1. Trimming took 0 bases from V and 5 from J; bases not matched to a gene: 10. The CDR3 sequence is 17 residues long. The germline gives CDR1 SGHRS, CDR2 YFSETQ. This chain's CDR3 is CASSLGQGLFDTGELFF. The CDR3 nucleotides are TGCGCCAGCAGCTTGGGACAGGGCCTGTTTGATACCGGGGAGCTGTTTTTT.

The chain recombines TRBV6-5 with TRBJ2-4; D is uncertain. The CDR3 totals 16 residues. Germline values: CDR1 MNHEY, CDR2 SVGAGI. V was clipped by 4 bases and J by 0 bases, with 13 bases between them. Here the CDR3 DNA reads TGTGCCAGCAGTTCCCGCAGCAGTATAGCCAAAAACATTCAGTACTTC. Translated: CASSSRSSIAKNIQYF.

The CDR3 sequence: CASSETGGQGNTIYF. The CDR3 bases are TGTGCCAGCAGCGAGACAGGGGGCCAAGGAAACACCATATATTTT. The chain recombines TRBV9 with TRBJ1-3, with 10 bases fitting TRBD1. Germline CDR1 SGDLS, CDR2 YYNGEE. This CDR3 comprises 15 residues. J was trimmed by 4 bases and V by 3 bases; bases with no gene match: 4.

The chain employs TRBV5-1 and TRBJ1-4; D is unclear. V was shortened by 0 bases and J by 1 base, with 10 bases between the two germline ends. Per the germline V gene, CDR1 is SGHRS and CDR2 is YFSETQ. The length of the CDR3 is 16 residues. For the CDR3, the DNA is TGCGCCAGCAGCTTGGCGGTGGGAGGAACTAATGAAAAACTGTTTTTT. Amino acid sequence: CASSLAVGGTNEKLFF.

The sample holds a few counts of this clone. The chain recombines TRBV6-5 with TRBJ1-5; no clear D gene. The CDR3 contains 15 residues. Germline V CDR1 and CDR2: MNHEY, SVGAGI. Trimming pared 5 bases from V and 0 bases from J, leaving 11 bases between. The CDR3 nucleotides read TGTGCCAGCAGTACGACTGGGTATAGCAATCAGCCCCAGCATTTT. Its translation: CASSTTGYSNQPQHF.

In this sample, this clone turned up a few times. This chain uses TRBV2 with TRBJ2-1; the match to TRBD2 covers 10 bases. The germline V gene encodes CDR1 SNHLY and CDR2 FYNNEI. The J segment lost 1 base and the V segment lost 8 bases, leaving 2 bases of the junction unmatched. There are 14 residues in the CDR3. CDR3 sequence: CASYSGRSYNEQFF. The CDR3, as DNA: TGTGCCAGCTATAGCGGGAGGTCCTACAATGAGCAGTTCTTC.

In this sample, this clone turned up once. The chain is built from TRBV29-1 and TRBJ2-3; 8 nucleotides align to TRBD2. From germline, CDR1 is SQVTM and CDR2 ANQGSEA. The trim removed 7 bases at V and 1 base at J, leaving 4 bases unmatched. There are 13 residues in the CDR3. CDR3 coding DNA: TGCAGCGGCCAGCGGGGGCGCACAGATACGCAGTATTTT. As protein: CSGQRGRTDTQYF.

The chain joins TRBV7-9 to TRBJ2-3; TRBD2 agrees at 14 bases. CDR1 is SEHNR, CDR2 FQNEAQ, per germline (reference sequence). The CDR3 sequence is 17 residues long. With V trimmed by 0 bases and J by 6 bases, 5 bases remained unmatched. In DNA, the CDR3 is TGTGCCAGCAGCTTAGCATCTGGACTAGCGGGGGGTGATACGCAGTATTTT. Amino acids: CASSLASGLAGGDTQYF.

V gene TRBV6-5 combines with J gene TRBJ2-3; TRBD1 might be the D (5 bases). Trimming left V 2 bases short and J 0 bases short, with 12 bases between. There are 16 residues in the CDR3. Germline CDR1 is MNHEY and CDR2 is SVGAGI. As DNA, the CDR3 is TGTGCCAGCAGTTACAGGGGCCTCAGTAGCACAGATACGCAGTATTTT. Translated: CASSYRGLSSTDTQYF.

The chain combines TRBV7-2 with TRBJ1-1, with D unclear. CDR1 is SGHTA, CDR2 FQGNSA, per germline. Trimming pared 4 bases from V and 2 bases from J, leaving 14 bases between. The CDR3 spans 15 residues. CDR3 amino acids: CASSSFQISNTEAFF. CDR3 nucleotides: TGTGCCAGCAGCTCTTTCCAAATCAGTAACACTGAAGCTTTCTTT. The complete variable domain, with remaining parts taken from reference TRBV7-2 and TRBJ1-1, reads GAGVSQSPSNKVTEKGKDVELRCDPISGHTALYWYRQSLGQGLEFLIYFQGNSAPDKSGLPSDRFSAERTGGSVSTLTIQRTQQEDSAVYLCASSSFQISNTEAFFGQGTRLTVV.

The chain combines TRBV3-1 (or the pseudogene TRBV3-2) with TRBJ1-6; D not resolved. Trimming took off 1 base at V and 4 bases at J, with 8 bases between the two ends. Germline V CDR1 and CDR2: LGHDT, YNNKEL (reference sequence). CDR3 size: 15 residues. The CDR3 region has the DNA TGTGCCAGCAGCCAAGCAGGTCGTTATAATTCACCCCTCCACTTT. Protein product: CASSQAGRYNSPLHF.

The chain recombines TRBV5-1 with TRBJ2-3, with unresolved D. CDR1 SGHRS and CDR2 YFSETQ come from the germline V gene. CDR3 length: 14 amino acids. Trimming removed 2 bases at V and 6 bases at J, with 13 bases between. The DNA for the CDR3 is TGCGCCAGCAGCTTCACCGAGACGATGGATACGCAGTATTTT. Amino acids: CASSFTETMDTQYF. The full variable domain, its missing parts supplied by reference TRBV5-1 and TRBJ2-3, is KAGVTQTPRYLIKTRGQQVTLSCSPISGHRSVSWYQQTPGQGLQFLFEYFSETQRNKGNFPGRFSGRQFSNSRSEMNVSTLELGDSALYLCASSFTETMDTQYFGPGTRLTVL.

The CDR3 protein is CASSQQGAMVPGELFF. DNA for the CDR3: TGTGCCAGCAGTCAACAGGGGGCTATGGTCCCCGGGGAGCTGTTTTTT. The rearrangement joins TRBV6-4 to TRBJ2-2, with 9 bases aligning to TRBD1. Unmatched junction bases numbered 10, after V lost 5 bases and J lost 6 bases. The CDR3 runs 16 residues. The germline gives CDR1 MRHNA, CDR2 SNTAGT.

The chain recombines TRBV4-3 with TRBJ1-3; TRBD1 agrees at 8 bases. The CDR3 consists of 16 residues. Trimming cost V 1 base and J 4 bases; bases outside gene matches: 6. Germline loops: CDR1 LGHNA, CDR2 YSLEER. The CDR3 DNA reads as TGCGCCAGCAGCCAAGGACAGGGGCGGGGAGGAAACACCATATATTTT. Encoded protein: CASSQGQGRGGNTIYF.

This clone was seen only once. CDR3 sequence: CASSGDRGPLYGYTF. Here the CDR3 DNA reads TGTGCCAGCAGCGGGGACAGGGGCCCCCTCTATGGCTACACCTTC. The chain recombines TRBV6-5 with TRBJ1-2; 10 bases are a match to TRBD1. Germline-derived CDR1 and CDR2 are MNHEY and SVGAGI. The CDR3 runs 15 residues. J lost 4 bases, V lost 6 bases, and 8 bases had no gene match.

This chain links TRBV4-2 with TRBJ1-1; no clear D. Trimming cost V 2 bases and J 4 bases, with 11 bases left between them. CDR1 is LGHNA, CDR2 YNFKEQ, per germline. The CDR3 consists of 14 residues. The CDR3 DNA reads as TGTGCCAGCAGCCAATCGAAGGGAGGCACTGAAGCTTTCTTT. Its translation is CASSQSKGGTEAFF.

The chain is built from TRBV5-1 and TRBJ1-6; 9 positions match TRBD1. The CDR3 has 15 residues. Germline V gene sequence: CDR1 SGHRS, CDR2 YFSETQ. The V and J ends lost 2 bases and 7 bases, in that order; junction bases with no gene match: 4. The CDR3 is CASSFGQGKNSPLHF. Written as DNA, the CDR3 is TGCGCCAGCAGCTTCGGACAGGGGAAGAATTCACCCCTCCACTTT.

This clone has more than one count but fewer than ten. The chain links TRBV24-1 to TRBJ1-3; D is undetermined. V lost 8 bases, J lost 2 bases, and 15 bases lay in between. The CDR3 contains 15 residues. CDR1 and CDR2 from the germline V gene are KGHDR and SFDVKD. CDR3 DNA: TGTGCCACCACCCTAAAGGGATTCGCTGGAAACACCATATATTTT. Translating it yields CATTLKGFAGNTIYF.

The rearrangement joins TRBV5-1 to TRBJ1-1; TRBD1 aligns across 7 bases. The CDR3 totals 13 residues. Germline loops: CDR1 SGHRS, CDR2 YFSETQ. With 7 bases clipped from V and 5 bases from J, the junction kept 8 bases outside the gene matches. This CDR3 is CASRQGDGTEAFF. The CDR3 coding sequence is TGCGCCAGCCGACAGGGTGATGGTACTGAAGCTTTCTTT.

Here the CDR3 reads CASSLVASGGEQFF. The CDR3 bases are TGCGCCAGCAGCTTGGTGGCTAGCGGGGGTGAGCAGTTCTTC. This sequence joins TRBV5-1 and TRBJ2-1, with 10 bases aligning to TRBD2. Germline V gene sequence: CDR1 SGHRS, CDR2 YFSETQ. This CDR3 region has 14 residues. The J segment lost 9 bases and the V segment lost 0 bases, leaving 3 bases of the junction unmatched.

The table lists this clone with a few counts. This chain links TRBV7-9 with TRBJ1-1; no clear D. V lost 5 bases to trimming and J lost 6 bases, with 13 bases between them. The V gene's germline CDR1 is SEHNR and CDR2 FQNEAQ (reference sequence). The CDR3 consists of 13 residues. The DNA for the CDR3 is TGTGCCAGCAGCCTGGTGGCAGTGGCTGAAGCTTTCTTT. Amino acid sequence: CASSLVAVAEAFF.

The chain links TRBV28 to TRBJ2-1, with D possibly being TRBD2 (6 bases). The V and J ends lost 6 bases and 5 bases respectively, with 14 bases between them. There are 14 residues in the CDR3. Germline V gives CDR1 MDHEN, CDR2 SYDVKM. CDR3 sequence reads: CASRGGRKDNEQFF. CDR3 DNA sequence: TGTGCCAGCAGAGGAGGGAGGAAAGACAATGAGCAGTTCTTC.

J is TRBJ1-1 and V is TRBV5-1; tentative D call: TRBD1 (6 bases). Germline V gene lookup returns CDR1 SGHRS and CDR2 YFSETQ. The V gene lost 2 bases and the J gene lost 4 bases, with 15 bases spanning the gap. The CDR3 runs 15 residues. The chain's CDR3 is CASSFLAGEVTEAFF. In DNA form, the CDR3 reads TGCGCCAGCAGCTTTTTAGCAGGGGAGGTCACTGAAGCTTTCTTT.

The chain couples TRBV5-8 to TRBJ1-4; TRBD1 agrees at 7 bases. Germline V gives CDR1 SGHTS, CDR2 YDEGEE. This CDR3 has 16 amino acids. The trim removed 4 bases at V and 5 bases at J, leaving 11 bases unmatched. CDR3 loop: CASSTGDSLRNEKLFF. The CDR3 nucleotides are TGTGCCAGCAGCACCGGGGACAGTCTGCGAAATGAAAAACTGTTTTTT.

The CDR3 reads CASSPDYQRETQYF. The CDR3 bases are TGTGCCAGCAGCCCCGACTATCAAAGGGAGACCCAGTACTTC. This chain connects TRBV7-2 to TRBJ2-5; tentative D call: TRBD2 (5 bases). Per germline, CDR1 SGHTA and CDR2 FQGNSA. The length of the CDR3 is 14 residues. V gave up 5 bases and J gave up 5 bases, with 15 bases separating them.

In this sample, this clone turned up a few times. The rearrangement links TRBV30 to TRBJ1-2; D gene ambiguous. Per germline, CDR1 GTSNPN and CDR2 SVGIG (reference sequence). Trimming left V 0 bases short and J 8 bases short, with 13 bases between. The CDR3 runs 13 residues. CDR3 residues: CAWSVLGFYGYTF. The DNA of the CDR3 is TGTGCCTGGAGTGTATTGGGGTTTTACGGCTACACCTTC.

The chain joins TRBV6-4 to TRBJ1-6, with 8 nucleotides matching TRBD1. This CDR3 spans 16 amino acids. With 4 bases clipped from V and 1 base from J, the junction kept 3 bases outside the gene matches. CDR1 is MRHNA, CDR2 SNTAGT, per germline. The CDR3 DNA reads TGTGCCAGCAGTGGGGACAGGCAGTCCTATAATTCACCCCTCCACTTT. Translating gives CASSGDRQSYNSPLHF.